This T cell receptor beta chain derives from a study of shared clonotypes between healthy human individuals. Notes on the study in general: Clonotypes shared by all four sorted-subset donors had higher generation probabilities than non-shared clonotypes.

Genomic DNA of each subset was evenly split across several immunoSEQ plates. The authors loaded roughly 200 ng DNA, approximately 30,000 T cell genomes, into sorted-subset replicate PCRs. Profiled with immunoSEQ multiplex PCR; TCRdb holds only in-frame clones, not every one. The sample includes about 710,000 clones, approximately 77% of them seen just once. Notes on this clone: The target antigen is unknown.

Trimming cost V 5 bases and J 2 bases, with 13 bases left between them. The CDR3 contains 15 residues. Germline V gene data show CDR1 as LNHNV and CDR2 as YYDKDF (reference sequence). V is TRBV15 and J is TRBJ2-1, with D possibly TRBD1 on 6 matching bases. This sequence was found in a woman aged 25 to 39 in good health. The sample comprised memory CD4+ T cells sorted from blood. Subset indicated: CD45RA-negative fraction. CDR3 DNA: TGTGCCACCAGCCCAACAGGGCTCACCTACAATGAGCAGTTCTTC. Encoded protein: CATSPTGLTYNEQFF.